The 22 T cell receptor beta chains reported below all come from one sample, sequenced in a study of T cell repertoires in cytomegalovirus infection. Using its own MiXCR run on the reads, TCRdb lists one record per CDR3 protein. The profile shows about half a million distinct CDR3 sequences, roughly 34% of them singletons. Their antigen targets remain unknown. The specimen comprised cultured PBMCs, sampled from culture after CMV antigen stimulation. The receptors come from a human donor in good health (CMV status not recorded). Some clones in this sample may be carry-over from other donors' samples.

The chain joins TRBV6-1 to TRBJ2-7; possibly TRBD1 for D (5 bases). The CDR3 has 12 amino acids. Germline V gene sequence: CDR1 MNHNS, CDR2 SASEGT. V lost 7 bases and J lost 5, with 12 bases in between. The CDR3 DNA is TGTGCCAGCATCCGAACCAGGGACGAGCAGTACTTC. As protein: CASIRTRDEQYF.

The rearrangement uses TRBV7-9 and TRBJ1-2; D call uncertain. Germline assignment: CDR1 SEHNR and CDR2 FQNEAQ (reference sequence). The V gene lost 0 bases and the J gene lost 0 bases, with 8 bases spanning the gap. The CDR3 runs to 15 residues. The CDR3 bases are TGTGCCAGCAGCTTAGCACCCGACCCTAACTATGGCTACACCTTC. Amino acids: CASSLAPDPNYGYTF.

This chain joins TRBV4-1 and TRBJ1-6; no definite D call. Trimming stripped 1 base from V and 5 bases from J, with 6 bases between. Germline V CDR1 and CDR2: MGHRA, YSYEKL. This CDR3 is 14 amino acids long. The CDR3 region has the DNA TGCGCCAGCAGCCAAGTGCCAGATAATTCACCCCTCCACTTT. This codes for CASSQVPDNSPLHF.

The chain carries TRBV24-1 and TRBJ1-2; a weak D match, TRBD1 (6 bases). Germline values: CDR1 KGHDR, CDR2 SFDVKD. This CDR3 region has 12 residues. Trimming shortened V by 6 bases and J by 6 bases, and 10 bases separated the two germline ends. The CDR3 DNA reads TGTGCCACCAGTAACAGGGATAATGGCTACACCTTC. Protein product: CATSNRDNGYTF.

The chain has TRBV12-3 or TRBV12-4 and TRBJ1-5, with 12 bases matching TRBD1. This CDR3 is built from 15 residues. Trimming took 2 bases from V and 9 from J; bases not matched to a gene: 5. CDR3 sequence reads: CASSLRDRGLGPQHF. For the CDR3, the DNA is TGTGCCAGCAGTTTAAGGGACAGGGGGCTTGGGCCCCAGCATTTT.

This clonotype was seen only a few times. This chain uses TRBV7-8 with TRBJ2-2; 9 positions agree with TRBD2. The germline CDR1 and CDR2 sequences are SGHVS and FQNEAQ. The J segment lost 4 bases and the V segment lost 5 bases, leaving 8 bases of the junction unmatched. This CDR3 has 16 amino acids. Here the CDR3 reads CASSPARREGTGELFF. In DNA form, the CDR3 reads TGTGCCAGCAGCCCCGCCCGGCGGGAGGGCACCGGGGAGCTGTTTTTT.

This clonotype was observed at least ten times. The gene calls are TRBV6-6 and TRBJ2-7; D uncertain. In germline, CDR1 is MNHNY, CDR2 SVGAGI (reference sequence). CDR3 length: 12 amino acids. V lost 6 bases and J 1 base, leaving 7 bases between the germline ends. The CDR3 DNA is TGTGCCAGCAGGGCGGCTTCCTACGAGCAGTACTTC. It yields the protein CASRAASYEQYF.

A few counts support this clonotype. The chain has TRBV20-1 and TRBJ1-5; no clear D. Germline CDR1 and CDR2: DFQATT and SNEGSKA (reference sequence). V was clipped by 5 bases and J by 1 base, with 6 bases between them. The CDR3 totals 12 residues. The CDR3 here is CSAGRSNQPQHF. In DNA form, the CDR3 reads TGCAGTGCTGGCAGAAGCAATCAGCCCCAGCATTTT.

The CDR3 spells CASRAPRLTDTQYF. In DNA form, the CDR3 reads TGTGCCAGCAGAGCCCCACGCCTCACAGATACGCAGTATTTT. The chain is built from TRBV2 and TRBJ2-3; D unresolved. The CDR3 is made up of 14 amino acids. CDR1 SNHLY and CDR2 FYNNEI come from the germline V gene. The V gene lost 6 bases and the J gene lost 2 bases, with 12 bases spanning the gap.

The chain links TRBV6-2 or TRBV6-3 to TRBJ2-5; the match to TRBD2 covers 10 bases. The ends lost 7 bases at V and 5 bases at J; junction bases unmatched: 10. The CDR3 has 15 residues. Germline V gene data show CDR1 as MNHEY and CDR2 as SVGEGT. This CDR3 reads CASTELSGRVETQYF. CDR3 nucleotides: TGTGCCAGCACCGAGCTAAGCGGGAGGGTCGAGACCCAGTACTTC.

The V gene is TRBV2, the J gene TRBJ2-3; D is tentatively TRBD1 or TRBD2 (7 bases each). The CDR3 extends over 16 amino acids. V lost 5 bases, J lost 3 bases, and 18 bases lay in between. Germline loops: CDR1 SNHLY, CDR2 FYNNEI. CDR3 residues: CASSRDSSGGTDTQYF. CDR3 nucleotides: TGTGCCAGCAGTAGGGACAGTTCGGGGGGAACAGATACGCAGTATTTT.

This clonotype was observed a handful of times. This sequence joins TRBV4-1 and TRBJ2-1; 12 nucleotides agree with TRBD2. The ends lost 2 bases at V and 10 bases at J; junction bases unmatched: 12. Looked up from germline, CDR1 is MGHRA and CDR2 is YSYEKL. The CDR3 is made up of 17 amino acids. The DNA of the CDR3 is TGCGCCAGCAGCCAATACCAAGGACTAGCGGGATTGCGGGAGCAGTTCTTC. As protein: CASSQYQGLAGLREQFF.

The chain links TRBV28 to TRBJ1-4; D gene uncertain. The CDR3 consists of 16 residues. Trimming removed 6 bases at V and 0 bases at J, with 14 bases between. Germline CDR1 reads MDHEN; CDR2 reads SYDVKM. CDR3: CASSLGEYATNEKLFF. CDR3 DNA: TGTGCCAGCAGCTTAGGCGAATACGCAACTAATGAAAAACTGTTTTTT.

This clonotype was found many times. The rearrangement uses TRBV6-1 and TRBJ2-1; tentatively, D is TRBD2 (6 bases). Between the trimmed V and J ends, which lost 5 bases and 4 bases, there was a span of 18 bases. This CDR3 region has 16 residues. The germline gives CDR1 MNHNS, CDR2 SASEGT. The CDR3: CASSSTSGGSYNEQFF. The CDR3 DNA sequence: TGTGCCAGCAGTTCAACCTCCGGGGGTTCATACAATGAGCAGTTCTTC.

This clonotype showed up just a few times. The chain recombines TRBV11-3 with TRBJ2-7, with TRBD1 matching 10 bases. V dropped 5 bases and J dropped 2; count of bases not matched to a gene: 6. The germline CDR1 and CDR2 sequences are SGHNT and YENEEA. CDR3 length: 15 residues. The CDR3 bases are TGTGCCAGCAGCCCTACCGGGACAGGGGCCTACGAGCAGTACTTC. It translates to CASSPTGTGAYEQYF.

The rearrangement joins TRBV12-3 or TRBV12-4 to TRBJ2-1; D remains ambiguous. The V gene lost 6 bases and the J gene lost 5 bases, with 14 bases spanning the gap. The CDR3 runs 14 residues. CDR3 loop: CASSFRALHNEQFF. CDR3 nucleotide sequence: TGTGCCAGCAGCTTCCGGGCACTCCACAATGAGCAGTTCTTC.

The chain has TRBV10-3 and TRBJ2-2, with 9 bases identical to TRBD2. Germline assignment: CDR1 ENHRY and CDR2 SYGVKD. The CDR3 contains 16 residues. Germline trimming cut 4 bases from V and 0 bases from J; bases unmatched to any gene: 3. The CDR3 region is CAISVVAGANTGELFF. The CDR3 DNA follows: TGTGCCATCAGTGTCGTAGCGGGGGCGAACACCGGGGAGCTGTTTTTT.

This clonotype was detected a few times. The rearrangement joins TRBV7-2 to TRBJ2-7, with 9 positions matching TRBD2. Germline lookup yields CDR1 SGHTA and CDR2 FQGNSA. This CDR3 contains 15 residues. The V and J ends lost 3 bases and 2 bases, in that order; junction bases with no gene match: 5. The CDR3 DNA reads TGTGCCAGCAGCTTGCGGGAGGGCCACCCCTACGAGCAGTACGTC. Its protein product is CASSLREGHPYEQYV.

The rearrangement uses TRBV7-9 and TRBJ2-7, with D unclear. Germline V gives CDR1 SEHNR, CDR2 FQNEAQ (reference sequence). CDR3 length: 13 residues. V was pared by 3 bases and J by 3 bases, with 9 bases between. The chain's CDR3 is CASSFGQNYEQYV. The CDR3 bases are TGTGCCAGCAGCTTCGGCCAAAACTACGAGCAGTACGTC.

This clonotype came up many times. The chain recombines TRBV7-2 with TRBJ2-3; no reliable D call. Germline CDR1 reads SGHTA; CDR2 reads FQGNSA. The CDR3 runs to 14 residues. The ends were cut back, 2 bases at V and 11 bases at J, with 17 bases in the middle. The CDR3 is CASSLLAPLVGQYF. The CDR3, as DNA: TGTGCCAGCAGCTTACTTGCTCCCCTGGTCGGGCAGTATTTT.

The table lists this clonotype with a few counts. CDR3 nucleotide sequence: TGTGCCAGCAGTCTCGGGACAGGGAATCCCCAGCATTTT. It is translated as CASSLGTGNPQHF. The chain links TRBV28 to TRBJ1-5; 9 bases line up with TRBD1. V lost 5 bases and J lost 10; bases outside the gene matches: 6. The CDR3 extends over 13 amino acids. Germline V gene data show CDR1 as MDHEN and CDR2 as SYDVKM.

This chain joins TRBV7-4 and TRBJ2-1; 14 nucleotides align to TRBD2. The CDR3 extends over 18 amino acids. Germline V gene lookup returns CDR1 SGHVT and CDR2 SQSDAQ. Trimming took 5 bases from V and 3 from J; bases not matched to a gene: 9. The CDR3 nucleotides are TGTGCCAGCAGCGTCTGGACTAGCGGGAGGTCCCTCTACAATGAGCAGTTCTTC. Protein sequence: CASSVWTSGRSLYNEQFF.